This entry is about one TCR beta chain. This CDR3 comprises 13 residues. Trimming left V 6 bases short and J 2 bases short, with 12 bases between. CDR1 is SGHDT and CDR2 is YYEEEE in the germline V gene. The record originates from a study of shared T cell receptors in the human thymus. Sequencing was performed with immunoSEQ multiplex PCR; in TCRdb, only in-frame clones are kept and a portion is missing. The repertoire consists of over 450,000 clones, with 75% to 80% occurring once and the leading ten covering 0.013%. This sample also belongs to another study, concerning human thymus T cells. According to that study: Among the donors, all were healthy Finnish infants having corrective surgery for congenital heart defects. Resections obtained during corrective heart surgery supplied the thymus tissue. An apparent bias in V and J gene usage was seen in thymic and blood repertoires. Unrelated individuals had highly overlapping thymic repertoires, as reported in related research.

Source material: thymocytes. The chain couples TRBV5-6 to TRBJ2-7, with a possible D match to TRBD1 (6 bases). This sequence was found in a boy under two years old with a congenital heart defect. CDR3 residues: CASTRRGPYEQYF. The CDR3 nucleotides are TGTGCCAGCACTCGCAGGGGACCCTACGAGCAGTACTTC.